The 4 T cell receptor beta chains presented below share a single source sample, sequenced in a study of regulatory T cells in long-lasting Graves disease. Time point here: newly diagnosed GD, antithyroid drugs for less than 3 months. The TCR library was made from RNA that had been extracted from PBMCs in TRIzol. Combining iRepertoire HTBI primers with Arm-PCR of CDR3 regions, the authors built TCR beta libraries. MiXCR was run by TCRdb on the multiplex PCR reads, yielding one entry per CDR3 protein. The sample comprises fewer than 500,000 distinct CDR3 sequences, around 16% of which are singletons, and 12% rests with the top ten. These data were also reused for a study on T cells in Graves' hyperthyroidism and ophthalmopathy.

Sample: peripheral blood mononuclear cells (PBMCs), taken at new diagnosis, from a patient treated with antithyroid drugs. These receptors were collected from a man between 40 and 49 years old with Graves disease.

This clonotype turned up a few times. The chain combines TRBV4-1 with TRBJ2-7; D is uncertain. Trimming shortened V by 1 base and J by 4 bases, and 11 bases separated the two germline ends. In germline, CDR1 is MGHRA, CDR2 YSYEKL. The CDR3 is made up of 14 amino acids. The CDR3 spells CASSQGPVKYEQYF. The CDR3 DNA sequence: TGCGCCAGCAGCCAAGGGCCCGTTAAGTACGAGCAGTACTTC.

At least ten counts were recorded for this clonotype. This chain uses TRBV20-1 with TRBJ2-1; tentative D call: TRBD2 (5 bases). The CDR3 is 11 amino acids. Germline loops: CDR1 DFQATT, CDR2 SNEGSKA (reference sequence). Trimming pared 2 bases from V and 12 bases from J, leaving 11 bases between. The CDR3 here is CSARQTSTQFF. DNA for the CDR3: TGCAGTGCTAGACAAACTAGTACGCAGTTCTTC.

This clonotype was found many times. The chain employs TRBV6-5 and TRBJ2-5, with D perhaps TRBD2 (5 bases). CDR1 MNHEY and CDR2 SVGAGI come from the germline V gene. Trimming shortened V by 4 bases and J by 0 bases, and 12 bases separated the two germline ends. The length of the CDR3 is 15 residues. CDR3 protein: CASSSRRVYQETQYF. The CDR3 DNA reads TGTGCCAGCAGTTCTAGGCGGGTGTACCAAGAGACCCAGTACTTC.

In this sample, this clonotype turned up a few times. J is TRBJ1-2 and V is TRBV28; D gene uncertain. Germline V gene lookup returns CDR1 MDHEN and CDR2 SYDVKM. The CDR3 is 15 residues long. The V end was cut by 2 bases, the J end by 0 bases, with 10 bases between. The CDR3 reads CASSLASVTNYGYTF. CDR3 nucleotide sequence: TGTGCCAGCAGTTTAGCATCGGTTACTAACTATGGCTACACCTTC.